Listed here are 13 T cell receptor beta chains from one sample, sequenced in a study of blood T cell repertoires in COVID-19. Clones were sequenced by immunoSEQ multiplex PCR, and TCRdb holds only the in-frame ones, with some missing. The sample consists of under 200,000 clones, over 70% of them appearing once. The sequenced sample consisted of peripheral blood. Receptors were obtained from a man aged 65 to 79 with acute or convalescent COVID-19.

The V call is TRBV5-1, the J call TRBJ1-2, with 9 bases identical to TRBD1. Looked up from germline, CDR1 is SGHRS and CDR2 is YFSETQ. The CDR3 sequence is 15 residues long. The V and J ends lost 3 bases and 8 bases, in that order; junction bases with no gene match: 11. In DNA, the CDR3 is TGCGCCAGCAGCTCAGACCGGGACAGGGTTCAGGGCTACACCTTC. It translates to CASSSDRDRVQGYTF.

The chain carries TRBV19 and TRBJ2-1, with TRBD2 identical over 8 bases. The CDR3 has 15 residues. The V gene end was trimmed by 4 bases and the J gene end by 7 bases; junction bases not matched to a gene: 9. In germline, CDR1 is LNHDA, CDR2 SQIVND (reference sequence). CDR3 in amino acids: CASSSLPGGGNEQFF. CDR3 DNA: TGTGCCAGTAGTAGCCTTCCGGGAGGGGGGAATGAGCAGTTCTTC.

Here the CDR3 DNA reads TGTGCCAGCAGTGAAGGGCGGACTAGCGGGAGCTCAGGGTATACAGATACGCAGTATTTT. Its protein product is CASSEGRTSGSSGYTDTQYF. J is TRBJ2-3 and V is TRBV2; TRBD2 agrees at 13 bases. With V trimmed by 1 base and J by 3 bases, 13 bases remained unmatched. The length of the CDR3 is 20 residues. Germline values: CDR1 SNHLY, CDR2 FYNNEI.

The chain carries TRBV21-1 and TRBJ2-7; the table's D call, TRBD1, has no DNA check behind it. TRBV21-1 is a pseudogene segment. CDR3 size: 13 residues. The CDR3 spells CASSKASDYEQYF. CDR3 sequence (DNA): TGTGCCAGCAGCAAAGCGTCAGACTACGAGCAGTACTTC.

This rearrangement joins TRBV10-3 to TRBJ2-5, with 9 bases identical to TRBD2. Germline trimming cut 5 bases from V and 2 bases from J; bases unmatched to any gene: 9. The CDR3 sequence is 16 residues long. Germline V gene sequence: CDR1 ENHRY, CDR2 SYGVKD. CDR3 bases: TGTGCCATCAGTAGGGAGATTAGCGGGAGACAAGAGACCCAGTACTTC. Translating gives CAISREISGRQETQYF.

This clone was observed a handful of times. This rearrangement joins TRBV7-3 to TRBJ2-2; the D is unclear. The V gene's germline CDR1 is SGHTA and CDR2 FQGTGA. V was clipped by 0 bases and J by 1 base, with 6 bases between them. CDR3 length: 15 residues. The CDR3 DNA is TGTGCCAGCAGCTTAACCCCGGGGAACACCGGGGAGCTGTTTTTT. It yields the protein CASSLTPGNTGELFF.

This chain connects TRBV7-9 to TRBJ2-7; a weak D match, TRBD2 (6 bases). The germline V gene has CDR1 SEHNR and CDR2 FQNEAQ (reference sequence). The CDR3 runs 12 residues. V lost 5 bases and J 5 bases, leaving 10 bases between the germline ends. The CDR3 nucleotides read TGTGCCAGCAGCCCGTCGGGGGACGAGCAGTACTTC. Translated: CASSPSGDEQYF.

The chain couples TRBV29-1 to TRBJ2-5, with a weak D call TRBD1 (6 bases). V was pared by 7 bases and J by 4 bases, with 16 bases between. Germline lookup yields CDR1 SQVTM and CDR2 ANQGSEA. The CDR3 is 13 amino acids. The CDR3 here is CSADNRVGETQYF. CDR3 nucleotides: TGCAGCGCGGACAACAGGGTTGGAGAGACCCAGTACTTC. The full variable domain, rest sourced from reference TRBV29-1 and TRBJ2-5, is SAVISQKPSRDICQRGTSLTIQCQVDSQVTMMFWYRQQPGQSLTLIATANQGSEATYESGFVIDKFPISRPNLTFSTLTVSNMSPEDSSIYLCSADNRVGETQYFGPGTRLLVL.

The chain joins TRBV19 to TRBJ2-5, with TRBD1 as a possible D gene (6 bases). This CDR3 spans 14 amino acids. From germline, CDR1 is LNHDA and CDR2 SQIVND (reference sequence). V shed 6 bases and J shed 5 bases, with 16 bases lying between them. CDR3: CASRKQTGGETQYF. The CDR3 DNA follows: TGTGCCAGTAGGAAACAGACAGGTGGGGAGACCCAGTACTTC. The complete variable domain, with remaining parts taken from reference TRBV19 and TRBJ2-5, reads DGGITQSPKYLFRKEGQNVTLSCEQNLNHDAMYWYRQDPGQGLRLIYYSQIVNDFQKGDIAEGYSVSREKKESFPLTVTSAQKNPTAFYLCASRKQTGGETQYFGPGTRLLVL.

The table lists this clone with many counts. CDR3 DNA: TGTGCCAGCAGCCAAGCCTTGACGCCCAGGGCTGAAGCTTTCTTT. This gives the protein CASSQALTPRAEAFF. The chain links TRBV4-2 to TRBJ1-1; maybe TRBD1 (5 bases). Trimming cost V 1 base and J 6 bases, with 15 bases left between them. The CDR3 has 15 amino acids. Germline-derived CDR1 and CDR2 are LGHNA and YNFKEQ.

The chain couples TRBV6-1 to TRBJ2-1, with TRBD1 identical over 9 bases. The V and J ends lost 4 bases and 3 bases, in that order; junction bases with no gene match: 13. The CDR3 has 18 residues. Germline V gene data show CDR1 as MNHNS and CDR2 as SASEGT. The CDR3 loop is CASSGRLMDRGIYNEQFF. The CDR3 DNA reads TGTGCCAGCAGTGGCCGATTAATGGACAGGGGTATCTACAATGAGCAGTTCTTC.

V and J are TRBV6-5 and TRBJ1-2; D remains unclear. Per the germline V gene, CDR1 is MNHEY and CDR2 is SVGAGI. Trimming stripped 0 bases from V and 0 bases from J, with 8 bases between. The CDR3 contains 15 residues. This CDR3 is CASSYSRGANYGYTF. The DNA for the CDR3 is TGTGCCAGCAGTTACTCCCGGGGTGCTAACTATGGCTACACCTTC.

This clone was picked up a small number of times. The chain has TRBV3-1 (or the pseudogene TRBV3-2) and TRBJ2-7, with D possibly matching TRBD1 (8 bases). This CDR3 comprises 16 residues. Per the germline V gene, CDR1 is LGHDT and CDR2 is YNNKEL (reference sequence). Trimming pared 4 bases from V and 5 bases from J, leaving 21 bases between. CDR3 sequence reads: CASSPRIDRGGDEQYF. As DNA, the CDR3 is TGTGCCAGCAGCCCCCGAATCGACAGGGGAGGGGACGAGCAGTACTTC.